The sequence of this T cell receptor (beta chain) was determined in a study of OX40 agonist ivuxolimab in advanced cancers. Findings of the study overall: In a subset of nonresponders, normalized T-cell clonal expansion was also low. The study found among the lowest clonal expansion in partial responders at 0.1-3.0 mg/kg.

Clones were sequenced by immunoSEQ multiplex PCR, and TCRdb holds only the in-frame ones, with some missing. The data hold about 55,000 clones, with approximately 80% observed a single time. Turning to this clone: Its antigen is unknown.

This CDR3 comprises 13 residues. Deletions cut 5 bases from V and 0 bases from J, with 5 bases between. Germline CDR1 is LNHNV and CDR2 is YYDKDF (reference sequence). The chain uses TRBV15 and TRBJ2-4; D is perhaps TRBD1 or TRBD2 (5 bases each). The specimen comprised CD4+ or CD8+ T cells sorted from blood, sampled in a trial of the OX40 agonist ivuxolimab. The TCR sequence derives from an adult with an advanced solid tumor such as melanoma, head and neck, liver or kidney cancer. CDR3 bases: TGTGCCACCAGCGGGGGAGCCAAAAACATTCAGTACTTC. It encodes CATSGGAKNIQYF.